This is a list of T cell receptor beta chains from one sample in a study of blood T cell repertoires in COVID-19. Some clones are missing from TCRdb's copy, which holds only in-frame ones; the method was immunoSEQ multiplex PCR. Of around 2,600 clones in the sample, about 90% are singletons; the top ten hold about 17%. Sequencing was performed on peripheral blood. All receptors derive from a man between 65 and 85 years old with active COVID-19. Each CDR3 is given with its conserved first and last residue. The size field is filled for only some rows; it gives once, few, many or a size class.

V gene: TRBV7-9; CDR3 length: 14; J gene: TRBJ1-1; clone size: NA; CDR3 protein: CASSPEGRYTEAFF
V gene: TRBV12-3/TRBV12-4; CDR3 length: 13; J gene: TRBJ2-2; clone size: once; CDR3 protein: CASTLESTGELFF
V gene: TRBV5-1; CDR3 length: 17; J gene: TRBJ2-2; clone size: NA; CDR3 protein: CASSLGRGPPNTGELFF
V gene: TRBV29-1; CDR3 length: 13; J gene: TRBJ2-7; clone size: few; CDR3 protein: CSVGRSGGDEQYF
V gene: TRBV4-1; CDR3 length: 13; J gene: TRBJ2-5; clone size: NA; CDR3 protein: CASRKTGTVYQYF
V gene: TRBV27; CDR3 length: 17; J gene: TRBJ2-1; clone size: NA; CDR3 protein: CASSLSPGTGTYNEQFF
V gene: TRBV7-8; CDR3 length: 13; J gene: TRBJ1-1; clone size: NA; CDR3 protein: CASSRQVNTEAFF
V gene: TRBV5-1; CDR3 length: 15; J gene: TRBJ1-5; clone size: NA; CDR3 protein: CASSFTGEGNQPQHF
V gene: TRBV11-2; CDR3 length: 15; J gene: TRBJ1-2; clone size: NA; CDR3 protein: CASSLDPAAIYGYTF
V gene: TRBV9; CDR3 length: 17; J gene: TRBJ2-1; clone size: once; CDR3 protein: CASSVEETVITYNEQFF
V gene: TRBV27; CDR3 length: 15; J gene: TRBJ1-4; clone size: NA; CDR3 protein: CASRTSSRGNEKLFF
V gene: TRBV5-4; CDR3 length: 18; J gene: TRBJ1-6; clone size: NA; CDR3 protein: CASSSTARGSSYNSPLHF
V gene: TRBV5-6; CDR3 length: 12; J gene: TRBJ1-1; clone size: NA; CDR3 protein: CASSLTQGSAFF
V gene: TRBV19; CDR3 length: 15; J gene: TRBJ2-2; clone size: NA; CDR3 protein: CASSMVGGNTGELFF
V gene: TRBV6-5; CDR3 length: 14; J gene: TRBJ1-5; clone size: NA; CDR3 protein: CASSFGGSNQPQHF
V gene: TRBV6-5; CDR3 length: 13; J gene: TRBJ2-5; clone size: NA; CDR3 protein: CASSPGLGETQYF
V gene: TRBV7-2; CDR3 length: 15; J gene: TRBJ2-7; clone size: NA; CDR3 protein: CASSSSHSGTYEQYF
V gene: TRBV4-1; CDR3 length: 12; J gene: TRBJ2-1; clone size: once; CDR3 protein: CASSPVRGEQFF
V gene: TRBV18; CDR3 length: 15; J gene: TRBJ2-1; clone size: NA; CDR3 protein: CASSLAGGPYNEQFF
V gene: TRBV5-6; CDR3 length: 14; J gene: TRBJ2-1; clone size: NA; CDR3 protein: CASSLVGGGNEQFF
V gene: TRBV13; CDR3 length: 14; J gene: TRBJ2-7; clone size: NA; CDR3 protein: CASSHTTRTYEQYF
V gene: TRBV5-4; CDR3 length: 16; J gene: TRBJ2-3; clone size: NA; CDR3 protein: CASSFTSGGSTDTQYF
V gene: TRBV19; CDR3 length: 14; J gene: TRBJ2-1; clone size: NA; CDR3 protein: CASSTPGFYNEQFF
V gene: TRBV5-1; CDR3 length: 14; J gene: TRBJ1-4; clone size: NA; CDR3 protein: CASSPDTPGEKLFF
V gene: TRBV5-1; CDR3 length: 15; J gene: TRBJ2-7; clone size: NA; CDR3 protein: CASSVWTGLGYEQYF
V gene: TRBV6-5; CDR3 length: 15; J gene: TRBJ1-2; clone size: NA; CDR3 protein: CASRAPGQLFGGYTF
V gene: TRBV27; CDR3 length: 14; J gene: TRBJ2-3; clone size: few; CDR3 protein: CASARREGADTQYF
V gene: TRBV10-3; CDR3 length: 13; J gene: TRBJ1-2; clone size: NA; CDR3 protein: CAISEVGEEGYTF
V gene: TRBV5-8; CDR3 length: 16; J gene: TRBJ1-1; clone size: NA; CDR3 protein: CASSLGRSGGLTEAFF